Below, 2 T cell receptor beta chains from the same sample are listed, as sequenced in a study of post-analysis software for immune sequencing data. Study conclusions and caveats: Elevated frequency relative to controls characterized roughly five TRBV segments in patients, TRBV5-6, TRBV5-1 and TRBV20-1 among them.

These receptors' targets are unknown. Unique molecular identifiers were built into the TCR beta cDNA libraries. TCRdb recomputed calls from the PCR reads with MiXCR, one row per CDR3 protein. Of hundreds of thousands of distinct CDR3 sequences in the sample, 30% were seen once. The material sequenced was blood. The receptors here all came from a girl aged 10-17 years with multiple sclerosis.

The V and J genes are TRBV20-1 and TRBJ1-1, with D unclear. Trimming shortened V by 6 bases and J by 5 bases, and 13 bases separated the two germline ends. There are 12 residues in the CDR3. Per germline, CDR1 DFQATT and CDR2 SNEGSKA (reference sequence). Written as DNA, the CDR3 is TGCAGTGCCGAAGGGATTGGTACTGAAGCTTTCTTT. Amino acids: CSAEGIGTEAFF.

The rearrangement joins TRBV6-1 to TRBJ2-6, with TRBD1 matching over 9 bases. Losses at the gene ends were 6 bases for V and 0 bases for J; bases not matched to a gene: 6. The CDR3 has 17 amino acids. CDR1 and CDR2 (germline): MNHNS, SASEGT. CDR3 bases: TGTGCCAGCAGCCCGGGACAGGGAATCTCTGGGGCCAACGTCCTGACTTTC. Translated, it gives CASSPGQGISGANVLTF.